This T cell receptor (beta chain) was documented in a study of human T cells and chemical hapten exposure. Turning to the study itself: Sensitization employed 2% DPC on around 2 cm by around 2 cm of upper inner arm skin. Upper-back patches of 0.01% DPC were read at 6 days. Findings and caveats of the study: Significantly more large CDR3 similarity clusters were formed by expanded TCRs than by controls.

Looked up from germline, CDR1 is MNHNS and CDR2 is SASEGT. Trimming shortened V by 6 bases and J by 7 bases, and 15 bases separated the two germline ends. This CDR3 is built from 13 residues. From the RACE reads, TCRdb called clonotypes with MiXCR, one entry per CDR3 protein. The data contain tens of thousands of distinct CDR3 sequences, 8% to 10% of them singletons. Time point reported: pre-sensitization, week 0. Treatment in this sample: therapeutic diphenylcyclopropenone sensitization with weekly scalp DPC. This clonotype was counted at least ten times. Its specificity is not known. V is TRBV6-1 and J is TRBJ1-1; perhaps TRBD1 as D (5 bases). This receptor was identified in a middle-aged woman with alopecia areata. Some clones in this sample may be carry-over from other donors' samples. The input for sequencing was whole blood, taken in connection with sensitization to the hapten diphenylcyclopropenone (DPC). As DNA, the CDR3 is TGTGCCAGCAGGGACTCTGGGCAGGGTGAAGCTTTCTTT. Its translation: CASRDSGQGEAFF.